A single TCR beta chain is shown here with its context. This entry is derived from a study of blood T cell repertoires in COVID-19. Study-wide context: The United States, Italy and Spain supplied acute and convalescent COVID-19 samples. T cells, B-cell-depleted T cells, or PBMCs supplied cDNA or gDNA.

In the original processing: Amplification from reference gene primers served as the basis for estimated nucleated cell counts. Clones were sequenced by immunoSEQ multiplex PCR, and TCRdb holds only the in-frame ones, with some missing. V and J calls and clone size follow that table, whereas D and trimming were derived from the DNA. The profile covers roughly 150,000 clones, with around nine tenths appearing a single time and roughly 2.2% taken by the ten largest. The CDR3 spans 18 residues. Germline-derived CDR1 and CDR2 are MDHEN and SYDVKM. Trimming removed 3 bases at V and 0 bases at J, with 18 bases between.

The source material was peripheral blood. The TCR sequence derives from a woman in her seventies with acute or convalescent COVID-19. The chain has TRBV28 and TRBJ2-4, with D perhaps TRBD1 (6 bases). This CDR3 is CASSFEQGKPIAKNIQYF. CDR3 nucleotides: TGTGCCAGCAGTTTCGAACAGGGAAAACCCATAGCCAAAAACATTCAGTACTTC.